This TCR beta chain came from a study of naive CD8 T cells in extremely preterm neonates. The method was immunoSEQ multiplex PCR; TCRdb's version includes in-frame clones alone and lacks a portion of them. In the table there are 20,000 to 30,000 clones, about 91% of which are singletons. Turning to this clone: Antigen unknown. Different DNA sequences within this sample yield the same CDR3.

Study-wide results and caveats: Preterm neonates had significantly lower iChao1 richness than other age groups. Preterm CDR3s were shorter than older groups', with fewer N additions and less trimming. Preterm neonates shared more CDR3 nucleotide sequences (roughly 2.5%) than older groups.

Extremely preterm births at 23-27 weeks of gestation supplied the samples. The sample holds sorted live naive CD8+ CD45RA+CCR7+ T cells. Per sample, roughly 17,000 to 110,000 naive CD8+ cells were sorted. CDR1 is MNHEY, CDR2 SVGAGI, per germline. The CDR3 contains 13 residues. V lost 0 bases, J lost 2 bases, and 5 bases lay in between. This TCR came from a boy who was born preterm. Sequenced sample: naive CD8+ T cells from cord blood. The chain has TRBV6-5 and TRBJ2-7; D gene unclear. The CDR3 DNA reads TGTGCCAGCAGTTACTCGACAACCTACGAGCAGTACTTC. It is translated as CASSYSTTYEQYF.